This T cell receptor (beta chain) is from a study of T-cell reconstitution after alpha-beta-depleted transplantation in children (dated by TCRdb to 2016 to 2018). About the study as a whole: T-cell immune reconstitution after TCRalphabeta/CD19-depleted allogeneic hematopoietic cell transplantation in children was quantitatively tracked in the study by means of TCR repertoire profiling.

The sample's treatment or condition, from its label and the paper: allogeneic hematopoietic cell transplantation with graft depleted of TCRalphabeta T cells and CD19 B cells. TCRalphabeta/CD19-depleted allogeneic hematopoietic cell grafts were given to the transplant recipients, all of whom were children. Spanning cysteine to phenylalanine, the CDR3 consists of 14 amino acids. Here the CDR3 DNA is all that survives: 42 bases in frame from base 1. CDR1 and CDR2 are drawn from the germline V gene (reference sequence): SEHNR, FQNEAQ. The germline V and J ends show losses of 3 bases and 4 bases respectively, and no gene match explains 4 bases of the junction. Libraries were built with PCR. This sample was sequenced with an Illumina HiSeq 2500. TCR library preparation used molecular barcoding, with unique molecular identifiers applied to normalize quantification of the TCRbeta repertoire. TCRdb itself trimmed the public reads at Q25 with fastp, ran MiXCR and retained productive beta chains. Every entry covers one CDR3 protein and lists the most common genes and DNA from its rows. This sample gives 450,000 to 550,000 distinct CDR3 sequences in total; roughly 11% of them show up just once. The ten biggest clones cover less than 15% of the sample.

Study-level results and caveats: Over subsequent months, a decline in hyperexpanded clone frequencies was noted, and after one year, T-cell counts and TCRbeta diversity were mostly ascribed to newly produced T cells. About two months after transplant, the apparently early recovery of alphabetaT-cell counts reportedly depended on just several hundred clones that had expanded rapidly and came from non-depleted graft cells. The high TCRbeta diversity at day 60 in some patients was ascribed to recipient T cells and intrathymic progenitors that had survived conditioning.

Note on this clonotype: Its recognized antigen is unknown. No base qualities exist here, and no much larger clone lies one base off it.

This specimen consisted of PBMCs, mostly from graft donor cells, obtained 180 days after TCRalphabeta/CD19-depleted stem cell transplant. Rearrangement joined TRBV7-9 to TRBJ1-2, with 8 central nucleotides matching TRBD1. The sequence was obtained from a female patient younger than 10 who had a stem cell transplant for aplastic anemia, so the T cells may come from the graft donor. At the DNA level, the sequence is TGTGCCAGCAGCTTCGAGGACAGGGTCTATGGCTACACCTTC. This translates into CASSFEDRVYGYTF.